This T cell receptor (beta chain) was obtained from a study of OX40 agonist ivuxolimab in advanced cancers. CDR3 length: 16 amino acids. V shed 3 bases, J shed 8 bases, and the junction held 12 bases outside the gene matches. CDR1 is MNHEY and CDR2 is SMNVEV in the germline V gene (reference sequence). This clone appeared a single time. The assay was immunoSEQ multiplex PCR, and TCRdb's table has in-frame clones only and misses some. The top ten clones hold 5.5% to 7.5% of a sample with 70,000 or so clones, 85% of them seen once. The TCR sequence derives from an adult with an advanced solid tumor such as melanoma, head and neck, liver or kidney cancer. The chain combines TRBV27 with TRBJ2-7; 11 nucleotides match TRBD1. The material was CD4+ or CD8+ T cells sorted from blood, obtained in a trial of the OX40 agonist ivuxolimab. In DNA, the CDR3 is TGTGCCAGCAGTTTCCGCCGGGACAGGGGGGGGAAGAAGCAGTACTTC. It yields the protein CASSFRRDRGGKKQYF.